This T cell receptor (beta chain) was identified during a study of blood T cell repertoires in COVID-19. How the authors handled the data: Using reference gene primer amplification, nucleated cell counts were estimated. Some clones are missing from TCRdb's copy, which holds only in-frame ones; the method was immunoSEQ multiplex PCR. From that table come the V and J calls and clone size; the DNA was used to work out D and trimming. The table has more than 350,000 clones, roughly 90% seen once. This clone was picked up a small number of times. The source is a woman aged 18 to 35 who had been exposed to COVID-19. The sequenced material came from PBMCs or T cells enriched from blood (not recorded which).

The CDR3 region has the DNA TGTGCCAGTAGTACCGGGACAGGTCGCCTCTATGGCTACACCTTC. The encoded protein is CASSTGTGRLYGYTF. The V and J genes are TRBV19 and TRBJ1-2; 8 bases agree with TRBD1. Germline CDR1 is LNHDA and CDR2 is SQIVND (reference sequence). Trimming at V came to 4 bases and at J to 4 bases, leaving 8 bases not matched to a gene. CDR3 length: 15 residues. The full variable domain, with the rest looked up from reference TRBV19 and TRBJ1-2, is DGGITQSPKYLFRKEGQNVTLSCEQNLNHDAMYWYRQDPGQGLRLIYYSQIVNDFQKGDIAEGYSVSREKKESFPLTVTSAQKNPTAFYLCASSTGTGRLYGYTFGSGTRLTVV.